The clone carrying this T cell receptor beta chain was found many times. Template was genomic DNA; TCR beta CDR3 amplified in two multiplex PCR rounds. For every TRBV and TRBJ gene, a specific primer was used in first-round PCR. MiXCR, run by TCRdb on the multiplex PCR reads, gives a single entry per CDR3 protein. The sample holds 59,000 or so distinct CDR3 sequences, around 27% seen once. The sample originates from a study of prognosis after radiotherapy for stage I lung cancer. V lost 4 bases and J 4 bases, leaving 11 bases between the germline ends. Germline loops: CDR1 MNHEY, CDR2 SMNVEV (reference sequence). This CDR3 is 14 amino acids long.

The sequences come from PBMCs, collected before or after stereotactic body radiation therapy (not recorded which). V usage is TRBV27 and J usage is TRBJ2-1, with D possibly matching TRBD2 (6 bases). This sequence was found in a donor over 45 with non-small cell lung cancer. The CDR3 DNA reads as TGTGCCAGCAGTTCCCGGGGACTGTACAATGAGCAGTTCTTC. Translation gives CASSSRGLYNEQFF.